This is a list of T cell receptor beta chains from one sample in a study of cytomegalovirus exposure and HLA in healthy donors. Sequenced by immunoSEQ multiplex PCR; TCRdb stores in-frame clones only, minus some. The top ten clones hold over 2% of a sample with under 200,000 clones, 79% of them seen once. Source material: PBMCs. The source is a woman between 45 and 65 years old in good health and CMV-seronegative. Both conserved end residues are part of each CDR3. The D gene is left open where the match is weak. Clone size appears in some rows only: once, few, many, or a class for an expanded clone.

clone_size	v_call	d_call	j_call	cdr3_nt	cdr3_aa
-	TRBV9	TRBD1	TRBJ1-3	TGTGCCAGCAGCCCGACAGGGGCGGTTGGAAACACCATATATTTT	CASSPTGAVGNTIYF
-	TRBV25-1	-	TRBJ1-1	TGTGCCAGCAGTGAATCCCCTCCGGACACTGAAGCTTTCTTT	CASSESPPDTEAFF
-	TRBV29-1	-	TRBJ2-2	TGCAGCGTTGAGCGAGGGAAAGCCGGGGAGCTGTTTTTT	CSVERGKAGELFF
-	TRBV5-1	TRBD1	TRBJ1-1	TGCGCCAGCAGCCCACAGGGGTCGGGGAACACTGAAGCTTTCTTT	CASSPQGSGNTEAFF
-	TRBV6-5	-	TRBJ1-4	TGTGCCAGCAGTTACGCCCAGGGTGCAACTAATGAAAAACTGTTTTTT	CASSYAQGATNEKLFF
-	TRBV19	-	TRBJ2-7	TGTGCCAGTAGTCTAGTTGTTTCTTCTTACGAGCAGTACTTC	CASSLVVSSYEQYF
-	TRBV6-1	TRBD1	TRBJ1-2	TGTGCCAGCAGTGAGGCGGGACAGGGGGCGAGAGGCTACACCTTC	CASSEAGQGARGYTF
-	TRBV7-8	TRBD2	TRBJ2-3	TGTGCCAGCAGCACCAGACTAGCGGGAGTCTCAGATACGCAGTATTTT	CASSTRLAGVSDTQYF
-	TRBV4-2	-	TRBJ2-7	TGTGCCAGCAGCCAAGCCCGGAGCTCCTACGAGCAGTACTTC	CASSQARSSYEQYF
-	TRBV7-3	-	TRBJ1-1	TGTGCCAGCAGCTTGGGGGAGACAGGTCTCTATCCAGCTTTCTTT	CASSLGETGLYPAFF
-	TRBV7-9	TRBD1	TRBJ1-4	TGTGCCAGCAGCGCAGGGGGGGAAAAACTGTTTTTT	CASSAGGEKLFF
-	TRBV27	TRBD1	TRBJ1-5	TGTGCCAGCAGTCCGAGACAGGGTAATCAGCCCCAGCATTTT	CASSPRQGNQPQHF
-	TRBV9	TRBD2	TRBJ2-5	TGTGCCAGCAGCGTATCTACGGCGGGGGGTTTGGAGACCCAGTACTTC	CASSVSTAGGLETQYF
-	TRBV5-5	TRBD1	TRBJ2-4	TGTGCCAGCAGTCAAACAGGGGTCTCGTACATTCAGTACTTC	CASSQTGVSYIQYF
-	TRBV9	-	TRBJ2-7	TGTGCCAGCAGCGTAGAGGGATCGGGAGCAAGCTACGAGCAGTACTTC	CASSVEGSGASYEQYF
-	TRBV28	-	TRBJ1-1	TGTGCCAGCAGTGCTACGTCCATCCCTGAAGCTTTCTTT	CASSATSIPEAFF
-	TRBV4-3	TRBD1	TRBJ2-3	TGCGCCAGCAGCCAAGATGGCACAGGGGGCACAGATACGCAGTATTTT	CASSQDGTGGTDTQYF
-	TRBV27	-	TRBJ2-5	TGTGCCAGCAGTGACCTTAGCCGCGTGGAGACCCAGTACTTC	CASSDLSRVETQYF
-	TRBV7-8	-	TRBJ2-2	TGTGCCAGCAGCTTAGCGAATAACCCACAGAACACCGGGGAGCTGTTTTTT	CASSLANNPQNTGELFF
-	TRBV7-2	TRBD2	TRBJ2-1	TGTGCCAGCAGCTTTGGGGGGGTAGCTTCCTACAATGAGCAGTTCTTC	CASSFGGVASYNEQFF
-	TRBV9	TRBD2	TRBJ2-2	TGTGCCAGCAGCGTAAGGCTAGCGGGAGACACCGGGGAGCTGTTTTTT	CASSVRLAGDTGELFF
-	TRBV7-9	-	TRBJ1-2	TGTGCCAGCAGCTTGGCGGGCGTTGGCTATGGCTACACCTTC	CASSLAGVGYGYTF
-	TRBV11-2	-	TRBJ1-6	TGTGCCAGCAGCTTAGAAGTTCGGGGACCCCTCCACTTT	CASSLEVRGPLHF
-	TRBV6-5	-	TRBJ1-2	TGTGCCAGCAGTTACTCGAATACAGCAGCTAACTATGGCTACACCTTC	CASSYSNTAANYGYTF
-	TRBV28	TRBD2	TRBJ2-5	TGTGCCAGCCAAACGGGACTAGCGGGCCCCGACGGGGAGACCCAGTACTTC	CASQTGLAGPDGETQYF
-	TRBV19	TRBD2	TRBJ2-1	TGTGCCAGTAGTATACCCGGGACTAGCACAATTGCCAATGAGCAGTTCTTC	CASSIPGTSTIANEQFF
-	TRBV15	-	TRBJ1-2	TGTGCCACCAGCAGAGAGGTCCCTAGCGGGGGCTCGTATGGCTACACCTTC	CATSREVPSGGSYGYTF
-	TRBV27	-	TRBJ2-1	TGTGCCAGCAGTTTATCTAGTTGGAACAGGGTCGACAATGAGCAGTTCTTC	CASSLSSWNRVDNEQFF
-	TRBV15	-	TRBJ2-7	TGTGCCACCAGCAGAGGGGGGCAGGAAAACTCCTACGAGCAGTACTTC	CATSRGGQENSYEQYF
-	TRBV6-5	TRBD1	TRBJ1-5	TGTGCCAGCAGGAGACAGGGGAGTGAGAATCAGCCCCAGCATTTT	CASRRQGSENQPQHF
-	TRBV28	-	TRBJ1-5	TGTGCCAGCAGTTGGGGTCAGGGTCCCCAGCATTTT	CASSWGQGPQHF
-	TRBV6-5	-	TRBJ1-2	TGTGCCAGCAGAAACAGGGACGGCTACACCTTC	CASRNRDGYTF
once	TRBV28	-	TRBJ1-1	TGTGCCAGCATTTCTTGGAACACTGAAGCTTTCTTT	CASISWNTEAFF
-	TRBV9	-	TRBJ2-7	TGTGCCAGCAGCGTAGGACCCGACAACACCTACGAGCAGTACTTC	CASSVGPDNTYEQYF
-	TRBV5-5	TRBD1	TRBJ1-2	TGTGCCAGCAGCCTACAACCGGGACAGCAACTATCATATGGCTACACCTTC	CASSLQPGQQLSYGYTF
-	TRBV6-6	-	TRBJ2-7	TGTGCCAGCAGCCCCATCAAGGGGGAGCTGAGCTACGAGCAGTACTTC	CASSPIKGELSYEQYF
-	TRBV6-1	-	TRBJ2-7	TGTGCCAGCAGTGTAGGTGTCACGGCGGTCGGGCAGTACTTC	CASSVGVTAVGQYF
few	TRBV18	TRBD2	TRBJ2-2	TGTGCCAGCTCACTCACGGCTAGCGGGAGAACCGGCGGGGAGCTGTTTTTT	CASSLTASGRTGGELFF
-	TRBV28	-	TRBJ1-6	TGTGCCAGCCAATCCCCGGGAGATTATAATTCACCCCTCCACTTT	CASQSPGDYNSPLHF
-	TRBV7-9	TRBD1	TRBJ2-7	TGTGCCAGCAATGGGGACAGAGCTAACGAGCAGTACTTC	CASNGDRANEQYF
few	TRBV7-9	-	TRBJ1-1	TGTGCCAGCAGCTTGAGCCAGGGGACCAACACTGAAGCTTTCTTT	CASSLSQGTNTEAFF